This T cell receptor beta chain was captured in a study of human T cells and chemical hapten exposure. Background on the study: Enrolled patients were predominantly female and had alopecia areata, totalis or universalis. Study-level results: It was expanded TCRs that formed significantly more large CDR3 similarity clusters than controls did. Correlating positively with patch test score were the PT1 expanded TCR counts.

TCRdb re-derived calls from the RACE reads in MiXCR, one entry per CDR3 protein. The sample records tens of thousands of distinct CDR3 sequences, more than 9.5% being singletons. The sample's time point: patch test 3, about 24 weeks after DPC sensitization. Treatment described: therapeutic diphenylcyclopropenone sensitization with weekly scalp DPC. As for this clonotype: The antigen remains undetermined.

The clonotype originates from a woman aged 50 to 65 with alopecia areata. Some clones in this sample may be carry-over from other donors' samples. Material: whole blood, obtained in connection with sensitization to the hapten diphenylcyclopropenone (DPC).

The CDR3 sequence: CASSVEGTEAFF. The CDR3 DNA follows: TGCGCCAGCAGTGTAGAGGGGACTGAAGCTTTCTTT. The chain is built from TRBV10-2 and TRBJ1-1, with a tentative D call TRBD1 (5 bases). The CDR3 has 12 residues. V gave up 4 bases and J gave up 5 bases, with 8 bases separating them. Germline V gene data show CDR1 as WSHSY and CDR2 as SAAADI.